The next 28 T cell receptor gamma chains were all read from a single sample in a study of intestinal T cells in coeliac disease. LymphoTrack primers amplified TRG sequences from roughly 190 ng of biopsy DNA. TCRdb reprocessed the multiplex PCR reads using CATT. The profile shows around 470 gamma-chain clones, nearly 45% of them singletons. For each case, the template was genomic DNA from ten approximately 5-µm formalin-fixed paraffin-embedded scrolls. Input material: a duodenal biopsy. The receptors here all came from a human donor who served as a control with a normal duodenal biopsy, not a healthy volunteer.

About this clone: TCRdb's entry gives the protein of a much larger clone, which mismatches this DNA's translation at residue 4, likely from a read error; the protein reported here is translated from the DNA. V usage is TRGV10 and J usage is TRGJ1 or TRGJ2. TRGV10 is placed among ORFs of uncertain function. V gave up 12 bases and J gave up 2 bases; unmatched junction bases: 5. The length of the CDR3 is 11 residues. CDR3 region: CAAHYYYKKLF. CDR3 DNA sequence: TGTGCTGCACACTATTATTATAAGAAACTCTTT.

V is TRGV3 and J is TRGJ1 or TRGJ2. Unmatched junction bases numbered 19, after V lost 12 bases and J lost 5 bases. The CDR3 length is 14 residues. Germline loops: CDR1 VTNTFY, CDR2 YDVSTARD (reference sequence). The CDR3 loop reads CAHLGQARDYKKLF. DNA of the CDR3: TGTGCCCACCTGGGACAGGCGAGGGATTATAAGAAACTCTTT.

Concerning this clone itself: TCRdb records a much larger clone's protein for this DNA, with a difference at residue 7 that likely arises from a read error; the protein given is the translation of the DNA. The CDR3 reads CATWDVDYYKKLF. CDR3 bases: TGTGCCACCTGGGATGTGGATTATTATAAGAAACTCTTT. This chain links TRGV8 with TRGJ1 or TRGJ2. Germline V gene sequence: CDR1 VENAVY, CDR2 YDSYNSRV. The CDR3 is made up of 13 amino acids. V lost 3 bases to trimming and J lost 2 bases; unmatched junction nucleotides: 4.

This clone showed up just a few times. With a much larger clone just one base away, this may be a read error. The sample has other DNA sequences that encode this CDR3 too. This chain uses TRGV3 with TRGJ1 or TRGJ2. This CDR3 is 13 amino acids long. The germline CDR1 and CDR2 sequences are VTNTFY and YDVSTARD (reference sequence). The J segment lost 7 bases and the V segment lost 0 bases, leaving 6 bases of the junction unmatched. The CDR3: CATWDRGYYKKLF. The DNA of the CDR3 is TGTGCCACCTGGGACAGGGGTTACTATAAGAAACTCTTT.

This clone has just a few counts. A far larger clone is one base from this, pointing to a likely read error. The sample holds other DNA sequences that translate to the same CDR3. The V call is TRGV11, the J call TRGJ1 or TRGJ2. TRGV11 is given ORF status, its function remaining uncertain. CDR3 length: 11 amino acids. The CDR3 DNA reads TGTGCTTGCTGGATTAGGCACGAGAAACTCTTT. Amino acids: CACWIRHEKLF.

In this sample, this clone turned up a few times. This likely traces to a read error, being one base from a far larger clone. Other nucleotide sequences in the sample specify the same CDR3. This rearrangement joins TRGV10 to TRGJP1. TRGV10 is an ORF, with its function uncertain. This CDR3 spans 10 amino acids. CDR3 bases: TGTGCTGCGAGCCGTTGGTTCAAGATATTC. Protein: CAASRWFKIF.

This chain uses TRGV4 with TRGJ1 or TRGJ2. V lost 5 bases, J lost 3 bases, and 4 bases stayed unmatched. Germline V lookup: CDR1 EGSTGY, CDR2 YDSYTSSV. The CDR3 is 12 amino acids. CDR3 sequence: CATWVSYYKKLF. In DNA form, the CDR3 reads TGTGCCACCTGGGTGTCTTATTATAAGAAACTCTTT.

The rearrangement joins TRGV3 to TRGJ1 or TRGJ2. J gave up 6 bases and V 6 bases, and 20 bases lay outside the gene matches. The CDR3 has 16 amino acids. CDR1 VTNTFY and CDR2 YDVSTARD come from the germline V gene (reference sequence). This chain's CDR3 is CATWTGLPSCSYKKLF. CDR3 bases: TGTGCCACCTGGACAGGCCTACCTTCCTGTTCTTATAAGAAACTCTTT.

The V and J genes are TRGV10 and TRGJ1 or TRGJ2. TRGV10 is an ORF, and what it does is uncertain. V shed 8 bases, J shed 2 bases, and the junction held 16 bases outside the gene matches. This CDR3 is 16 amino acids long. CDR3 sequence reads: CAAWIDTDHDYYKKLF. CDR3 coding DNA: TGTGCTGCGTGGATCGACACCGACCACGATTATTATAAGAAACTCTTT.

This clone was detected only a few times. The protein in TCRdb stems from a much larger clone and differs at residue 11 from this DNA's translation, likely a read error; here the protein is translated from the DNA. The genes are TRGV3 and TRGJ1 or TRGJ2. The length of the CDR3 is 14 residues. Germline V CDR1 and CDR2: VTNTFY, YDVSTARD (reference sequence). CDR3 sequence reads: CATWDSPNYYRKLF. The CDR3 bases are TGTGCCACCTGGGACAGCCCAAATTATTATAGGAAACTCTTT.

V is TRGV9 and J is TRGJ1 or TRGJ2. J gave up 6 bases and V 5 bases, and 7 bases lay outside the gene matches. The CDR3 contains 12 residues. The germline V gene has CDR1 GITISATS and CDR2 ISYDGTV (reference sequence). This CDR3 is CALWGRGYKKLF. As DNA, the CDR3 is TGTGCCTTGTGGGGACGGGGTTATAAGAAACTCTTT.

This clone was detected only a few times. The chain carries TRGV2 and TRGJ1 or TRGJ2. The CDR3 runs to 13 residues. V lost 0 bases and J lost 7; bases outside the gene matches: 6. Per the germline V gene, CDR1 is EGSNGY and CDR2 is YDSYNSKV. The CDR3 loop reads CATWDGRSYKKLF. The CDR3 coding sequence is TGTGCCACCTGGGACGGGCGTAGCTATAAGAAACTCTTT.

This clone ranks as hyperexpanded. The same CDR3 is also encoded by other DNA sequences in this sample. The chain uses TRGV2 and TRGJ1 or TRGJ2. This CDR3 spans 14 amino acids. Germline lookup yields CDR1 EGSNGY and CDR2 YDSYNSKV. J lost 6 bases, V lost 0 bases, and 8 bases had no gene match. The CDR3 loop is CATWDGPSAYKKLF. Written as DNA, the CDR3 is TGTGCCACCTGGGACGGGCCGTCTGCTTATAAGAAACTCTTT.

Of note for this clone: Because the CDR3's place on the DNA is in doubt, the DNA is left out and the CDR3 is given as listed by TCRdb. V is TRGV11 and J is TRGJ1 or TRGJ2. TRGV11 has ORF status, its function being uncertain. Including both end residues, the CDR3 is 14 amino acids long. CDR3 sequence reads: CTTVPAGLGTMKLF.

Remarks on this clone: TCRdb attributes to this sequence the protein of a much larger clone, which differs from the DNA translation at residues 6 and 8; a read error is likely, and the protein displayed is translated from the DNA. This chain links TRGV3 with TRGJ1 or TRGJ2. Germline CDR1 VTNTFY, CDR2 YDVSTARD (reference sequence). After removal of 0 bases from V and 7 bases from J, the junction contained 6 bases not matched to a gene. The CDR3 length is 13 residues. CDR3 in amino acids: CATWDRREYKKLF. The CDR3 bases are TGTGCCACCTGGGACAGGCGAGAGTATAAGAAACTCTTT.

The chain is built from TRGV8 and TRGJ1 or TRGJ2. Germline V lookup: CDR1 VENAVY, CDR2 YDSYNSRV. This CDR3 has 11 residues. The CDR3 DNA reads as TGTGCACCTCGGAGTAGGTCTAAGAAACTCTTT. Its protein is CAPRSRSKKLF.

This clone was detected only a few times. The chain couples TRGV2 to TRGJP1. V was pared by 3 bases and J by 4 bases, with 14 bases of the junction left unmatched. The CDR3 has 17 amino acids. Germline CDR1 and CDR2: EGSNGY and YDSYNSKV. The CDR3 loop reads CATWDSRRRGTGWFKIF. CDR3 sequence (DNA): TGTGCCACCTGGGACAGCCGGAGGCGTGGCACTGGTTGGTTCAAGATATTT.

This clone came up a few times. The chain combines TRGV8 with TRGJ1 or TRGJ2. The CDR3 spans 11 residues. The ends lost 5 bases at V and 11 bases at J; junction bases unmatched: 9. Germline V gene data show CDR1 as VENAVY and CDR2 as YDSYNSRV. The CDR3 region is CATWGWGEKLF. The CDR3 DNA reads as TGTGCCACCTGGGGATGGGGAGAGAAACTCTTT.

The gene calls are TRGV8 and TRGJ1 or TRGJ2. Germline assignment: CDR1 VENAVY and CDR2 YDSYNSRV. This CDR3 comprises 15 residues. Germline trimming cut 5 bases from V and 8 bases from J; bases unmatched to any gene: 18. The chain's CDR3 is CATWGDPNIINKKLF. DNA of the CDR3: TGTGCCACCTGGGGAGACCCCAATATTATTAATAAGAAACTCTTT.

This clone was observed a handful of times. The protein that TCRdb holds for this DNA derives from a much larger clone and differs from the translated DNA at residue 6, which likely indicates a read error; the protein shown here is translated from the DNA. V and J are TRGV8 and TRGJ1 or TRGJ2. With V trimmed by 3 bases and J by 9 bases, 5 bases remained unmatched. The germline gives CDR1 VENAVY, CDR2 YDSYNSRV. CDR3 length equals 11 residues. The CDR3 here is CATWDGSKKLF. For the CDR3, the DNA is TGTGCCACCTGGGATGGGTCTAAGAAACTCTTT.

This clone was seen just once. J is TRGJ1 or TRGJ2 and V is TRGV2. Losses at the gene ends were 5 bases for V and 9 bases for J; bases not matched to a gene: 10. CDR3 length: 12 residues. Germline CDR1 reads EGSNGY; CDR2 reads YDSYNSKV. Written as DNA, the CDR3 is TGTGCCACCTGGGTGGTTTGGTTTAAGAAACTCTTT. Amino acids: CATWVVWFKKLF.

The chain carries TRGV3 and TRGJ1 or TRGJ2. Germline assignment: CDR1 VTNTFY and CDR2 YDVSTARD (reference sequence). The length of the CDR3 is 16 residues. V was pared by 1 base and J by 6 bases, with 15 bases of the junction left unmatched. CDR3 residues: CATWDSLPSCSYKKLF. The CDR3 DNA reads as TGTGCCACCTGGGACAGCCTACCTTCCTGTTCTTATAAGAAACTCTTT.

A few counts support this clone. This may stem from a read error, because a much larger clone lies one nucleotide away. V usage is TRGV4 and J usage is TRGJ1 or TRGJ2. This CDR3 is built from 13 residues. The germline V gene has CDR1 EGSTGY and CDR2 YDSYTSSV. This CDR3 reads CTTWDGPYYKKLF. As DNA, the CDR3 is TGTACCACCTGGGATGGGCCCTATTATAAGAAACTCTTC.

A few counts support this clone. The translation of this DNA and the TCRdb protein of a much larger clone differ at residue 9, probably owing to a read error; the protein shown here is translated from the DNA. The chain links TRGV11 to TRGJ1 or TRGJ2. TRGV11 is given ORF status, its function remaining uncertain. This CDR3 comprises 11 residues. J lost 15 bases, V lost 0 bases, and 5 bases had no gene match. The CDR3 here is CACWIRHERLF. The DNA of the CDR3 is TGTGCCTGCTGGATTAGGCACGAGAGACTCTTT.

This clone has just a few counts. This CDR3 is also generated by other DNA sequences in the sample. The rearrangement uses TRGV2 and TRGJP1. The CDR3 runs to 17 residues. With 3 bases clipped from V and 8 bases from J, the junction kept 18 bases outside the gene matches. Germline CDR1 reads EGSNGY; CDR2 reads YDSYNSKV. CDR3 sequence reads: CATWDSRGVALGWFKIF. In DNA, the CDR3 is TGTGCCACCTGGGACAGCCGAGGCGTGGCACTGGGTTGGTTCAAGATATTT.

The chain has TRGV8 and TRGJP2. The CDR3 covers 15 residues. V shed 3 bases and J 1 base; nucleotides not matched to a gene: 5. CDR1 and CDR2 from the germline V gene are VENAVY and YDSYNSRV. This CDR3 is CATWDVSSSDWIKTF. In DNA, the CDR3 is TGTGCCACCTGGGATGTTAGTAGTAGTGATTGGATCAAGACGTTT.

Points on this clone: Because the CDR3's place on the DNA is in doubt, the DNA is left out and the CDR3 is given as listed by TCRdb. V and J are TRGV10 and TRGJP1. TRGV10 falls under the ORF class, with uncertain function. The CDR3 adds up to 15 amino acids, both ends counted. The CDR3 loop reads CTTVLRGNTGWFKIF.

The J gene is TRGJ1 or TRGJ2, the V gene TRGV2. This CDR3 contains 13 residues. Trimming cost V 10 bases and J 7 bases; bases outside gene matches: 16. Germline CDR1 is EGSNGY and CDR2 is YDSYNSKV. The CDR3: CATGTGSSYKKLF. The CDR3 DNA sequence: TGTGCCACTGGGACGGGCAGTAGCTATAAGAAACTCTTT.